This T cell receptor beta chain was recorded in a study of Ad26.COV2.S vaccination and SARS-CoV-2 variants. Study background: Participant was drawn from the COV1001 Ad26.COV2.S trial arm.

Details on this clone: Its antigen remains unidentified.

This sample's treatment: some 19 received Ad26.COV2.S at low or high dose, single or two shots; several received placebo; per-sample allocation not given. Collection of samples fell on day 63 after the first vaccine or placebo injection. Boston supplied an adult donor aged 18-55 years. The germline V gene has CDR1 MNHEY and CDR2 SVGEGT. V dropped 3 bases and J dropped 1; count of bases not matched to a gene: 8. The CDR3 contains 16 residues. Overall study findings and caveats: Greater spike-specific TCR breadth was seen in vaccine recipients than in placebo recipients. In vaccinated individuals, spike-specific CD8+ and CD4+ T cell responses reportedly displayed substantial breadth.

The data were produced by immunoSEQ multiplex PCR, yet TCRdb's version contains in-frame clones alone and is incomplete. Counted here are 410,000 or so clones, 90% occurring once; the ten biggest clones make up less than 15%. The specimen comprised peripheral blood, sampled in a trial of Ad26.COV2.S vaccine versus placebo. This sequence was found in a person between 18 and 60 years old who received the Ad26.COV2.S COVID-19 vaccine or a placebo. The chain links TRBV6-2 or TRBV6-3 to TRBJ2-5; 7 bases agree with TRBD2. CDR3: CASSYPRSSGQETQYF. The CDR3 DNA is TGTGCCAGCAGTTATCCCCGGTCTAGCGGCCAAGAGACCCAGTACTTC.